A selection of T cell receptor beta chains follows, all from one sample in a study of OX40 agonist ivuxolimab in advanced cancers. Produced via immunoSEQ multiplex PCR; TCRdb's table is partial and in-frame only. The sample records around 48,000 clones, roughly three quarters being singletons. The sequencing here drew on CD4+ or CD8+ T cells sorted from blood, taken in a trial of the OX40 agonist ivuxolimab. The receptors derive from an adult with an advanced solid tumor such as melanoma, head and neck, liver or kidney cancer. CDR3s include the opening cysteine and the closing phenylalanine or tryptophan. D genes are given only for firm matches. A clone size is listed for some rows: how often the clone was seen (once, few, many), or a class if it is expanded.

v_call: TRBV5-1
d_call: NA
clone_size: NA
j_call: TRBJ1-5
cdr3_aa: CASKGGGPNQPQHF
cdr3_nt: TGCGCCAGCAAGGGCGGGGGCCCAAATCAGCCCCAGCATTTT

v_call: TRBV27
d_call: NA
clone_size: NA
j_call: TRBJ2-1
cdr3_aa: CASSWLGGNEQFF
cdr3_nt: TGTGCCAGCAGTTGGTTAGGCGGCAATGAGCAGTTCTTC

v_call: TRBV6-1
d_call: NA
clone_size: NA
j_call: TRBJ1-5
cdr3_aa: CASTLETNQPQHF
cdr3_nt: TGTGCCAGCACCTTGGAAACTAATCAGCCCCAGCATTTT

v_call: TRBV2
d_call: TRBD2
clone_size: NA
j_call: TRBJ2-1
cdr3_aa: CASSEKFSGRASLSEQFF
cdr3_nt: TGTGCCAGCAGTGAGAAGTTCAGCGGGAGGGCCTCATTGAGTGAGCAGTTCTTC

v_call: TRBV12-5
d_call: NA
clone_size: few
j_call: TRBJ2-1
cdr3_aa: CASASGSGFDGEQFF
cdr3_nt: TGTGCTAGTGCCTCGGGCTCTGGATTTGACGGTGAGCAGTTCTTC

v_call: TRBV5-1
d_call: NA
clone_size: few
j_call: TRBJ1-1
cdr3_aa: CASSLWGVEAFF
cdr3_nt: TGCGCCAGCAGCTTGTGGGGCGTAGAGGCTTTCTTT

v_call: TRBV5-6
d_call: TRBD2
clone_size: few
j_call: TRBJ2-3
cdr3_aa: CASSLHRLAGGLYTDTQYF
cdr3_nt: TGTGCCAGCAGCCTACATCGACTAGCGGGAGGGCTTTACACAGATACGCAGTATTTT

v_call: TRBV6-1
d_call: TRBD1
clone_size: NA
j_call: TRBJ2-2
cdr3_aa: CASSESALQGASGELFF
cdr3_nt: TGTGCCAGCAGTGAATCCGCCTTACAGGGGGCCAGCGGGGAGCTGTTTTTT

v_call: TRBV23-1
d_call: TRBD1
clone_size: once
j_call: TRBJ2-2
cdr3_aa: CASSQRGTGGTGELFF
cdr3_nt: TGCGCCAGCAGTCAAAGAGGGACAGGGGGGACCGGGGAGCTGTTTTTT

v_call: TRBV6-1
d_call: NA
clone_size: NA
j_call: TRBJ1-2
cdr3_aa: CASSKLDSPTGGYTF
cdr3_nt: TGTGCCAGCAGTAAACTAGACAGCCCAACAGGCGGCTACACCTTC

v_call: TRBV5-4
d_call: NA
clone_size: NA
j_call: TRBJ2-1
cdr3_aa: CASSGGSSYNEQFF
cdr3_nt: TGTGCCAGCAGCGGCGGTAGCTCCTACAATGAGCAGTTCTTC

v_call: TRBV7-9
d_call: NA
clone_size: NA
j_call: TRBJ2-1
cdr3_aa: CASSPPGNSYNEQFF
cdr3_nt: TGTGCCAGCAGCCCCCCGGGTAACTCCTACAATGAGCAGTTCTTC

v_call: TRBV6-6
d_call: TRBD2
clone_size: NA
j_call: TRBJ2-7
cdr3_aa: CASRGTSGRSYEQCF
cdr3_nt: TGTGCCAGCAGAGGGACTAGCGGGAGGAGTTACGAGCAGTGCTTC

v_call: TRBV2
d_call: NA
clone_size: NA
j_call: TRBJ2-7
cdr3_aa: CASSDGLVSDF
cdr3_nt: TGTGCCAGCAGTGATGGCCTAGTCTCAGACTTC

v_call: TRBV28
d_call: NA
clone_size: NA
j_call: TRBJ1-4
cdr3_aa: CASSYLQGVNEKLFF
cdr3_nt: TGTGCCAGCAGTTACCTTCAGGGCGTTAATGAAAAACTGTTTTTT

v_call: TRBV6-6
d_call: NA
clone_size: NA
j_call: TRBJ2-1
cdr3_aa: CASIGRDPYNEQFF
cdr3_nt: TGTGCCAGCATCGGCAGGGACCCCTACAATGAGCAGTTCTTC

v_call: TRBV6-1
d_call: NA
clone_size: NA
j_call: TRBJ2-2
cdr3_aa: CASSAWTSNTGELFF
cdr3_nt: TGTGCCAGCAGTGCTTGGACTTCGAACACCGGGGAGCTGTTTTTT

v_call: TRBV6-1
d_call: TRBD2
clone_size: NA
j_call: TRBJ2-1
cdr3_aa: CASSELSGSFHSYNEQFF
cdr3_nt: TGTGCCAGCAGTGAACTTAGCGGGAGCTTTCACTCCTACAATGAGCAGTTCTTC

v_call: TRBV4-2
d_call: TRBD2
clone_size: few
j_call: TRBJ2-3
cdr3_aa: CASSQTSGSTDTQYF
cdr3_nt: TGTGCCAGCAGCCAAACTAGCGGGAGCACAGATACGCAGTATTTT

v_call: TRBV6-1
d_call: NA
clone_size: NA
j_call: TRBJ1-4
cdr3_aa: CASKMDGRSNEKLFF
cdr3_nt: TGTGCCAGCAAGATGGATGGCAGGTCTAATGAAAAACTGTTTTTT

v_call: TRBV18
d_call: NA
clone_size: NA
j_call: TRBJ1-2
cdr3_aa: CASSPDRSGGYTF
cdr3_nt: TGTGCCAGCTCACCAGACCGATCCGGGGGCTACACCTTC

v_call: TRBV11-2
d_call: NA
clone_size: NA
j_call: TRBJ1-6
cdr3_aa: CASSSVGRFNSPLHF
cdr3_nt: TGTGCCAGCAGCTCTGTAGGGCGATTTAATTCACCCCTCCACTTT

v_call: TRBV15
d_call: NA
clone_size: once
j_call: TRBJ1-1
cdr3_aa: CATSRGKGDTEAFF
cdr3_nt: TGTGCCACCAGCAGAGGGAAGGGAGACACTGAAGCTTTCTTT

v_call: TRBV12-5
d_call: NA
clone_size: NA
j_call: TRBJ1-2
cdr3_aa: CASGFPERAPHYGYTF
cdr3_nt: TGTGCTAGTGGTTTTCCCGAGCGGGCTCCCCACTATGGCTACACCTTC

v_call: TRBV30
d_call: NA
clone_size: NA
j_call: TRBJ1-6
cdr3_aa: CAWTQRGLTYNSPLHF
cdr3_nt: TGTGCCTGGACTCAACGGGGGCTGACCTATAATTCACCCCTCCACTTT

v_call: TRBV4-2
d_call: TRBD1
clone_size: NA
j_call: TRBJ1-1
cdr3_aa: CASSQVRQGPEAFF
cdr3_nt: TGTGCCAGCAGCCAAGTTCGACAGGGCCCTGAAGCTTTCTTT

v_call: TRBV10-3
d_call: NA
clone_size: NA
j_call: TRBJ1-1
cdr3_aa: CAISESRGKTEAFF
cdr3_nt: TGTGCCATCAGTGAGTCAAGAGGAAAAACTGAAGCTTTCTTT

v_call: TRBV19
d_call: NA
clone_size: NA
j_call: TRBJ1-4
cdr3_aa: CASSIEIQTGRNEKLFF
cdr3_nt: TGTGCCAGTAGTATTGAAATCCAAACGGGACGCAATGAAAAACTGTTTTTT

v_call: TRBV14
d_call: NA
clone_size: NA
j_call: TRBJ2-1
cdr3_aa: CASSSDPRISYNEQFF
cdr3_nt: TGTGCCAGCAGCTCAGACCCGCGTATCTCCTACAATGAGCAGTTCTTC

v_call: TRBV7-6
d_call: TRBD2
clone_size: NA
j_call: TRBJ2-2
cdr3_aa: CASSSGLAGGLTGELFF
cdr3_nt: TGTGCCAGCAGCTCCGGACTAGCGGGAGGGTTGACCGGGGAGCTGTTTTTT

v_call: TRBV19
d_call: TRBD2
clone_size: NA
j_call: TRBJ2-1
cdr3_aa: CASSQRSGRVVGEQFF
cdr3_nt: TGTGCCAGTAGCCAACGGAGCGGGAGGGTTGTCGGTGAGCAGTTCTTC

v_call: TRBV5-6
d_call: NA
clone_size: NA
j_call: TRBJ2-5
cdr3_aa: CASSLYQGRTQYF
cdr3_nt: TGTGCCAGCAGCTTGTATCAGGGGCGGACCCAGTACTTC

v_call: TRBV5-1
d_call: TRBD1
clone_size: NA
j_call: TRBJ2-1
cdr3_aa: CATSTGDKYNEQFF
cdr3_nt: TGCGCCACATCGACAGGGGACAAGTACAATGAGCAGTTCTTC

v_call: TRBV7-2
d_call: NA
clone_size: NA
j_call: TRBJ2-1
cdr3_aa: CASSLGGGSYNEQFF
cdr3_nt: TGTGCCAGCAGCTTAGGAGGGGGATCCTACAATGAGCAGTTCTTC

v_call: TRBV7-2
d_call: NA
clone_size: NA
j_call: TRBJ2-1
cdr3_aa: CASSLFFYNEQFF
cdr3_nt: TGTGCCAGCAGCTTATTCTTCTACAATGAGCAGTTCTTC

v_call: TRBV5-6
d_call: NA
clone_size: once
j_call: TRBJ2-7
cdr3_aa: CASRSAYEQYF
cdr3_nt: TGTGCCAGCAGGTCCGCCTACGAGCAGTACTTC

v_call: TRBV11-2
d_call: NA
clone_size: NA
j_call: TRBJ2-3
cdr3_aa: CASSWGLTDTQYF
cdr3_nt: TGTGCCAGCAGCTGGGGACTCACAGATACGCAGTATTTT

v_call: TRBV19
d_call: NA
clone_size: NA
j_call: TRBJ1-5
cdr3_aa: CASSKGGSRSDQPQHF
cdr3_nt: TGTGCCAGTAGTAAGGGGGGCAGTCGATCGGATCAGCCCCAGCATTTT

v_call: TRBV30
d_call: NA
clone_size: NA
j_call: TRBJ1-3
cdr3_aa: CAWATRFITGNTIYF
cdr3_nt: TGTGCCTGGGCGACCCGTTTTATAACTGGAAACACCATATATTTT

v_call: TRBV10-3
d_call: NA
clone_size: few
j_call: TRBJ2-3
cdr3_aa: CATSLSQEDTQYF
cdr3_nt: TGTGCCACCTCCCTTAGTCAGGAAGATACGCAGTATTTT

v_call: TRBV4-1
d_call: TRBD2
clone_size: NA
j_call: TRBJ2-1
cdr3_aa: CASSQLSGRRYNEQFF
cdr3_nt: TGCGCCAGCAGCCAACTAAGCGGGAGGAGATACAATGAGCAGTTCTTC

v_call: TRBV5-3
d_call: NA
clone_size: NA
j_call: TRBJ1-1
cdr3_aa: CARSLSRIMNTEAFF
cdr3_nt: TGTGCCAGAAGCCTGTCCAGGATCATGAACACTGAAGCTTTCTTT

v_call: TRBV5-1
d_call: TRBD2
clone_size: few
j_call: TRBJ2-2
cdr3_aa: CASSPRTSGLPTEAPGELFF
cdr3_nt: TGCGCCAGCAGCCCAAGGACTAGCGGCCTACCCACCGAGGCACCAGGGGAGCTGTTTTTT

v_call: TRBV28
d_call: NA
clone_size: once
j_call: TRBJ1-3
cdr3_aa: CASILTTGPSGNTIYF
cdr3_nt: TGTGCCAGCATCCTCACGACAGGACCCTCTGGAAACACCATATATTTT

v_call: TRBV7-8
d_call: NA
clone_size: NA
j_call: TRBJ2-5
cdr3_aa: CASSPSGEETQYF
cdr3_nt: TGTGCCAGCAGCCCCTCGGGGGAAGAGACCCAGTACTTC

v_call: TRBV7-9
d_call: NA
clone_size: NA
j_call: TRBJ2-1
cdr3_aa: CASSLYMGAAYNEQFF
cdr3_nt: TGTGCCAGCAGCTTATACATGGGAGCGGCCTACAATGAGCAGTTCTTC

v_call: TRBV4-1
d_call: NA
clone_size: NA
j_call: TRBJ1-1
cdr3_aa: CASSSQGVGNTEAFF
cdr3_nt: TGCGCCAGCAGCTCTCAAGGCGTAGGAAACACTGAAGCTTTCTTT

v_call: TRBV9
d_call: TRBD1
clone_size: NA
j_call: TRBJ1-1
cdr3_aa: CASSNRGRDTEAFF
cdr3_nt: TGTGCCAGCAGCAACAGGGGGCGCGACACTGAAGCTTTCTTT

v_call: TRBV6-1
d_call: NA
clone_size: few
j_call: TRBJ1-6
cdr3_aa: CASTPRTKNSPLHF
cdr3_nt: TGTGCCAGCACCCCTCGGACGAAGAATTCACCCCTCCACTTT

v_call: TRBV10-3
d_call: NA
clone_size: once
j_call: TRBJ1-2
cdr3_aa: CAIRAPTYGYTF
cdr3_nt: TGTGCCATCAGGGCCCCTACTTATGGCTACACCTTC

v_call: TRBV5-1
d_call: NA
clone_size: NA
j_call: TRBJ1-1
cdr3_aa: CASSSPDRSRTEAFF
cdr3_nt: TGCGCCAGCAGCTCCCCCGACAGGTCTCGCACTGAAGCTTTCTTT

v_call: TRBV28
d_call: NA
clone_size: NA
j_call: TRBJ2-3
cdr3_aa: CASSLGERGTDTQYF
cdr3_nt: TGTGCCAGCAGTTTAGGTGAGCGGGGCACAGATACGCAGTATTTT

v_call: TRBV15
d_call: NA
clone_size: NA
j_call: TRBJ1-5
cdr3_aa: CATSRVDQPQHF
cdr3_nt: TGTGCCACCAGCAGAGTGGATCAGCCCCAGCATTTT

v_call: TRBV6-1
d_call: TRBD1
clone_size: once
j_call: TRBJ1-5
cdr3_aa: CASLDGQGFQPQHF
cdr3_nt: TGTGCCAGCCTTGACGGACAGGGTTTTCAGCCCCAGCATTTT

v_call: TRBV15
d_call: NA
clone_size: NA
j_call: TRBJ2-7
cdr3_aa: CATSRTNQGSTYEQYF
cdr3_nt: TGTGCCACCAGCAGAACTAATCAGGGATCGACCTACGAGCAGTACTTC

v_call: TRBV6-1
d_call: NA
clone_size: once
j_call: TRBJ2-7
cdr3_aa: CASIRGSGYEQYF
cdr3_nt: TGTGCCAGCATCCGGGGTAGCGGATACGAGCAGTACTTC

v_call: TRBV12-5
d_call: TRBD1
clone_size: NA
j_call: TRBJ2-3
cdr3_aa: CASGTGTGGEGDTQYF
cdr3_nt: TGTGCTAGTGGAACCGGGACAGGGGGCGAGGGAGATACGCAGTATTTT

v_call: TRBV5-4
d_call: NA
clone_size: once
j_call: TRBJ2-3
cdr3_aa: CASSSSGTSTDTQYF
cdr3_nt: TGTGCCAGCAGCTCGTCCGGGACTAGCACAGATACGCAGTATTTT

v_call: TRBV2
d_call: TRBD2
clone_size: NA
j_call: TRBJ2-3
cdr3_aa: CAEGTSGADTQYF
cdr3_nt: TGTGCCGAAGGGACTAGCGGGGCAGATACGCAGTATTTT

v_call: TRBV11-2
d_call: NA
clone_size: NA
j_call: TRBJ1-1
cdr3_aa: CASSLEDGGAAFF
cdr3_nt: TGTGCCAGCAGCTTAGAGGATGGGGGTGCAGCTTTCTTT